Below, one T cell receptor beta chain is given with its context. No antigen is known for it. One end of the junction fails to match germline, which may point to a read error. Co-extracted RNA and DNA came from roughly 20-30 mg of unsorted bulk tissue. Surgical resection treated primary liver carcinoma in the patients. Synthesis of TCR beta cDNA was carried out from 500 ng total RNA with a constant-region primer. Three nested multiplex PCR rounds of slightly modified ARM-PCR generated TCR beta libraries. TCRdb re-called the multiplex PCR reads with MiXCR, one entry per CDR3 protein. The sample has fewer than 70,000 distinct CDR3 sequences, around 64% seen once. This entry is derived from a study of tumor-infiltrating lymphocytes in primary liver carcinoma. Broader study findings: There were only about 8-25% of top clones found in all five tumor regions. Against blood, tumors held a significantly higher top-250-clone fraction (p = 0.039). Between tumor regions, pairs overlapped more than tumor-adjacent and tumor-blood pairs did.

The specimen was liver tumor tissue from sampling region 2. Subset specified: tumor region T2, inferior pole. The TCR sequence derives from a man aged 35 to 55 with primary liver carcinoma and hepatitis B virus infection.

The DNA of the CDR3 is TGCAGCGTTGGGGCTAGCGCGGCGAACACAGGGAAGCTGTTCTTT. It codes for CSVGASAANTGKLFF. The chain links TRBV29-1 to TRBJ2-2; possibly TRBD1 or TRBD2 for D (6 bases each). Germline assignment: CDR1 SQVTM and CDR2 ANQGSEA. This CDR3 comprises 15 residues.